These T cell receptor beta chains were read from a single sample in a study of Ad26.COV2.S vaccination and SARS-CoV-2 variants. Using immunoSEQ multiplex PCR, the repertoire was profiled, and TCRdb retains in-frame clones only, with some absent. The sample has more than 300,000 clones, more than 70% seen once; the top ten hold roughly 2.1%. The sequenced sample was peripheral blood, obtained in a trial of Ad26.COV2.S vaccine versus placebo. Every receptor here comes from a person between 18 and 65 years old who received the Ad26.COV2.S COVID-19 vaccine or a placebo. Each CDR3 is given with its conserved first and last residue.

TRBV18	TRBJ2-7	CASSPGRLTYEQYF
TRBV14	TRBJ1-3	CASSHVPDTIYF
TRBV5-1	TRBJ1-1	CASSRDTGNTEAFF
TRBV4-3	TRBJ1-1	CASSQREDTEAFF
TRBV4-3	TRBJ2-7	CASSQADRAAYEQYF
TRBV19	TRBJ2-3	CASKGGTGTDTQYF
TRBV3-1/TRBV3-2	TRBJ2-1	CASSPVRGQNNEQFF
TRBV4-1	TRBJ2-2	CASSQVQGVAGELFF
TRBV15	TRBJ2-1	CATSRDPGGYNEQFF
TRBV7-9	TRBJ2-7	CASSLSAGGTNSYEQYF
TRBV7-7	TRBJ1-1	CASSKTVNTEAFF
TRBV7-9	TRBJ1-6	CASSSFSRNSPLHF
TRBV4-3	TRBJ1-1	CASSQDLISNTEAFF